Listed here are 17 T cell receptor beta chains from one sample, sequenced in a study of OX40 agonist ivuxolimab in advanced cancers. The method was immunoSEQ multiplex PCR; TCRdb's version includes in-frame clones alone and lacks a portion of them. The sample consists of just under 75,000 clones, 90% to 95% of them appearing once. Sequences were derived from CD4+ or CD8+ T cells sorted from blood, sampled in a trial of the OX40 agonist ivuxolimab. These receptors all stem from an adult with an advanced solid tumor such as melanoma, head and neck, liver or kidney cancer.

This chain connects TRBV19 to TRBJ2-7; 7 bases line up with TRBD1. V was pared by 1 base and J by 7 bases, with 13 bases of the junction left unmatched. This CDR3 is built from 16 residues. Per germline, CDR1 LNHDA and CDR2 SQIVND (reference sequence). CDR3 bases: TGTGCCAGTAGTATAGTAGGGGGCCTCACCTTGGGGGAGCAGTACTTC. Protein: CASSIVGGLTLGEQYF.

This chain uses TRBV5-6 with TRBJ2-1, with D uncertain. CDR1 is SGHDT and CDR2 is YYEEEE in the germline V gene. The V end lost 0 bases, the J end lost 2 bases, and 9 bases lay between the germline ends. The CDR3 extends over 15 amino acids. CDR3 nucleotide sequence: TGTGCCAGCAGCTTGGAGAAGGGCACCTACAATGAGCAGTTCTTC. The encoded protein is CASSLEKGTYNEQFF.

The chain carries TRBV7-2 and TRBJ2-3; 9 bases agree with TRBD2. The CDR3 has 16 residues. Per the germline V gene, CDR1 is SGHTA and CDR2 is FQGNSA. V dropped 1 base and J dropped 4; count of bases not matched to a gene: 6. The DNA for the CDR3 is TGTGCCAGCAGCTTAGTTAGGTTAGCGGGAGCAGATACGCAGTATTTT. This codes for CASSLVRLAGADTQYF.

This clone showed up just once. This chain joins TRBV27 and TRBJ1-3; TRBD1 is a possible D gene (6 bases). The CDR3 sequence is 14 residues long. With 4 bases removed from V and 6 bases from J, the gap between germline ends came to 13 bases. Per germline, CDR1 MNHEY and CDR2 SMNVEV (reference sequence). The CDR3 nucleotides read TGTGCCAGCAGTTCGGGGGGCCGGGCAAACACCATATATTTT. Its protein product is CASSSGGRANTIYF.

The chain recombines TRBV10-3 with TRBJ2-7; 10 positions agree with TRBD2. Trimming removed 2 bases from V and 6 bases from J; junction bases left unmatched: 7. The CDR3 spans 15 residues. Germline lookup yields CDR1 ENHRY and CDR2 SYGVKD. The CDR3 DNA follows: TGTGCCATCAGTGAGCTAGCGGGAGAACAAAGCGAGCAGTACTTC. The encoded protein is CAISELAGEQSEQYF.

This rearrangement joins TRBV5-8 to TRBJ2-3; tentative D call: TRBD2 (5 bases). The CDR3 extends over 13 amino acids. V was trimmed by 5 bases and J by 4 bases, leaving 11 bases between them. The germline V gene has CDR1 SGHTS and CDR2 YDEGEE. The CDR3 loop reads CASRYGAADTQYF. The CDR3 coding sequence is TGTGCCAGCAGGTATGGAGCGGCAGATACGCAGTATTTT.

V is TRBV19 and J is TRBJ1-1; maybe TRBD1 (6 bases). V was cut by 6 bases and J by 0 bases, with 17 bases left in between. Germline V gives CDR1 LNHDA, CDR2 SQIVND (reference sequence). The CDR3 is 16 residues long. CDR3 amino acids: CASRLTNGQLNTEAFF. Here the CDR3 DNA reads TGTGCCAGTAGACTTACTAACGGACAGTTGAACACTGAAGCTTTCTTT.

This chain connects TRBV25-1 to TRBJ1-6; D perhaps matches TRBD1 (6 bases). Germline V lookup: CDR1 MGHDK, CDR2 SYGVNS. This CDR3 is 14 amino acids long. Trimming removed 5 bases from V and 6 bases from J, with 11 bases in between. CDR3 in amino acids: CASSTGTSNSPLHF. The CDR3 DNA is TGTGCCAGCAGTACCGGGACATCTAATTCACCCCTCCACTTT. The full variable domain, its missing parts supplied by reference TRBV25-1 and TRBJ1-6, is EADIYQTPRYLVIGTGKKITLECSQTMGHDKMYWYQQDPGMELHLIHYSYGVNSTEKGDLSSESTVSRIRTEHFPLTLESARPSHTSQYLCASSTGTSNSPLHFGNGTRLTVT.

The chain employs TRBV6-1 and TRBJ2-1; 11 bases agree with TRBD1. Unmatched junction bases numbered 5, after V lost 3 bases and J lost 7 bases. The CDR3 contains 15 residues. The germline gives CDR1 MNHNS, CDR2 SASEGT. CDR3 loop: CASSDSGTGGNEQFF. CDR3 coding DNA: TGTGCCAGCAGTGACTCCGGGACAGGGGGGAATGAGCAGTTCTTC.

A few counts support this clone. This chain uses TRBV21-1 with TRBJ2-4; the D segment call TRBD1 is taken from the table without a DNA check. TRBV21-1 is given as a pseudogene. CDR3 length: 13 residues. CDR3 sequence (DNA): TGTGCCAGCAGCAAAGAAAGACAGGGGGTTCAGTACTTC. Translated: CASSKERQGVQYF.

CDR3 sequence reads: CASSYSRQGRSYEQYF. The DNA for the CDR3 is TGTGCCAGCAGTTACTCGAGACAGGGTAGGTCCTACGAGCAGTACTTC. The chain carries TRBV6-5 and TRBJ2-7, with 7 bases aligning to TRBD1. CDR1 MNHEY and CDR2 SVGAGI come from the germline V gene. The CDR3 sequence is 16 residues long. Trimming at V came to 0 bases and at J to 1 base, leaving 6 bases not matched to a gene.

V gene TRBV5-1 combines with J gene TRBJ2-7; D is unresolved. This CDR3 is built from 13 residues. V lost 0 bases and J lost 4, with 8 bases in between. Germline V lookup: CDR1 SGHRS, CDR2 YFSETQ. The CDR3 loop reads CASSLVYGYEQYF. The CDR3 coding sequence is TGCGCCAGCAGCTTGGTTTACGGATACGAGCAGTACTTC.

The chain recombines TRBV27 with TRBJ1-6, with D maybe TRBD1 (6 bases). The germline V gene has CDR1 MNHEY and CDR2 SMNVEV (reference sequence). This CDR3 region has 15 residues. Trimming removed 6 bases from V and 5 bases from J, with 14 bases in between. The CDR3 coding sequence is TGTGCCAGCAGAGAGACGGACAGTAATAATTCACCCCTCCACTTT. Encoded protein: CASRETDSNNSPLHF.

The CDR3 coding sequence is TGTGCCAGCAGCTTGGTTGTGGGAGGGGATACGCAGTATTTT. The encoded protein is CASSLVVGGDTQYF. This chain joins TRBV5-8 and TRBJ2-3; the match to TRBD2 covers 7 bases. This CDR3 region has 14 residues. Germline CDR1 is SGHTS and CDR2 is YDEGEE. Losses at the gene ends were 0 bases for V and 6 bases for J; bases not matched to a gene: 4.

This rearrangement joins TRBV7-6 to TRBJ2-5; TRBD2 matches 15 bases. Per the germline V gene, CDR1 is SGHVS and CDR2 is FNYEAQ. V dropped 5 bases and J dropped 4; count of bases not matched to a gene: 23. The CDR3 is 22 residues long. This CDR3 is CASSRGRDIPGLAGGPPETQYF. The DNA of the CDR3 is TGTGCCAGCAGCCGAGGAAGGGACATCCCAGGACTAGCGGGAGGGCCCCCAGAGACCCAGTACTTC.

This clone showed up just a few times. In nucleotides, the CDR3 is TGTGCCAGCCAACCGGGGTTTGGATACGAAAAACTGTTTTTT. Protein sequence: CASQPGFGYEKLFF. The V and J genes are TRBV6-6 and TRBJ1-4; D unresolved. V lost 8 bases to trimming and J lost 8 bases, with 18 bases between them. The CDR3 has 14 amino acids. In germline, CDR1 is MNHNY, CDR2 SVGAGI (reference sequence).

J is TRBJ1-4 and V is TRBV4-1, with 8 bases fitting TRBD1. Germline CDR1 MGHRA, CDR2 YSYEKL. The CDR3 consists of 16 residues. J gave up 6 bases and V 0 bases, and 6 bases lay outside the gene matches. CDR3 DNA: TGCGCCAGCAGCCAAGAGTCAACAGGGGGTGATGAAAAACTGTTTTTT. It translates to CASSQESTGGDEKLFF.